The T cell receptor beta chain described here comes from a study of radiotherapy plus CTLA-4 blockade in lung cancer. The CDR3 spans 15 residues. Germline V CDR1 and CDR2: MDHEN, SYDVKM. The V and J ends lost 3 bases and 2 bases respectively, with 11 bases between them. Data came from immunoSEQ multiplex PCR; TCRdb stores just in-frame clones and leaves some out. The sample includes roughly 30,000 clones, 78% of them seen just once. The receptor comes from a human donor with non-small cell lung cancer who had stable disease on radiotherapy plus ipilimumab. The J gene is TRBJ1-5, the V gene TRBV28, with no clear D. This specimen consisted of peripheral blood, obtained from a patient treated with radiotherapy plus ipilimumab. This CDR3 is CASSFETGGNQPQHF. Written as DNA, the CDR3 is TGTGCCAGCAGTTTTGAAACTGGGGGCAATCAGCCCCAGCATTTT. The full variable domain, rest sourced from reference TRBV28 and TRBJ1-5, is DVKVTQSSRYLVKRTGEKVFLECVQDMDHENMFWYRQDPGLGLRLIYFSYDVKMKEKGDIPEGYSVSREKKERFSLILESASTNQTSMYLCASSFETGGNQPQHFGDGTRLSIL.